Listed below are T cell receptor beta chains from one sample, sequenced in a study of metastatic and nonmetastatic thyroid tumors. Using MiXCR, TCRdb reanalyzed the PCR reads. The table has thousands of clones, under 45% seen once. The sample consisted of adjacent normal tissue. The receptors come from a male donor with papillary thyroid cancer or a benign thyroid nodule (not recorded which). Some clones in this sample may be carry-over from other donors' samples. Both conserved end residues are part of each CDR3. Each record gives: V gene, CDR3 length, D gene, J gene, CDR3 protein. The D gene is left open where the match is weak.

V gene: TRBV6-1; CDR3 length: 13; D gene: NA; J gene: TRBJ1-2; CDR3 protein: CASSEPPGYGYTF
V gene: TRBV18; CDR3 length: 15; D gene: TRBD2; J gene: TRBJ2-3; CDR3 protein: CASSLSARGADTQYF
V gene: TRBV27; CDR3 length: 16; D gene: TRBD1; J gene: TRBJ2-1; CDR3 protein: CASSLFIGQGLNEQFF
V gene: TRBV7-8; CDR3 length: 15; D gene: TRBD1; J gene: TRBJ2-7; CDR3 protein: CASSLGGQESYEQYF
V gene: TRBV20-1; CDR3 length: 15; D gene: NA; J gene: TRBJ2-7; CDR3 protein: CSASDYGTATDEQYF
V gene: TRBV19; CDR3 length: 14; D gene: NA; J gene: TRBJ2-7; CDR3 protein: CASSIQGTGYEQYF
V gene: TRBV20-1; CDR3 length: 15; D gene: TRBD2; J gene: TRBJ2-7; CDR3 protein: CSARGGSGASYEQYF
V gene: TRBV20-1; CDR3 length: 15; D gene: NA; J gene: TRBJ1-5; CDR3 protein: CSARQGAASNQPQHF
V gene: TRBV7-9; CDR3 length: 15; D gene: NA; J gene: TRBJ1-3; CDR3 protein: CASSQQMGSGNTIYF
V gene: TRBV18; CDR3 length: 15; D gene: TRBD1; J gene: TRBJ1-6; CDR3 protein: CASSPGTVIGSPLHF
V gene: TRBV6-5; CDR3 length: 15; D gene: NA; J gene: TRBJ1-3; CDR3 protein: CASSSRLLSGNTIYF
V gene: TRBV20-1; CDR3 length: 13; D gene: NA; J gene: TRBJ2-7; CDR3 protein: CSARLGGTYEQYF
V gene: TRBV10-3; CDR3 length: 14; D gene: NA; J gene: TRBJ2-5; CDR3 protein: CAISQGIDQETQYF
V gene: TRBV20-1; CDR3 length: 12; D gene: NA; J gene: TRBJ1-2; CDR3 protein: CSASEGREGDTF
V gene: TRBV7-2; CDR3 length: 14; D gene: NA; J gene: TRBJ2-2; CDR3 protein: CASSPYRGTGELFF
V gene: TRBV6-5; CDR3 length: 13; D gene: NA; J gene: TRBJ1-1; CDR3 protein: CASSYSWNTEAFF
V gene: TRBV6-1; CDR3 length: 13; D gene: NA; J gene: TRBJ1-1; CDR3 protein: CASTRSLGTEAFF
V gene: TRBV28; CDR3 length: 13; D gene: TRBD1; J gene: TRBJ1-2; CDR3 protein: CASLDRGSYGYTF
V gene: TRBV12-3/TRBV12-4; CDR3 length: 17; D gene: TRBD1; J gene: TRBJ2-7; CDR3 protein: CASSLRQGSRSGHEQYF
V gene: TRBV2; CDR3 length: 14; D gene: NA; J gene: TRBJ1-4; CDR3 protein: CASSASAGDEKLFF
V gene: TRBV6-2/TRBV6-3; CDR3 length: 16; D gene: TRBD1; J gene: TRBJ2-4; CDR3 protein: CASSYGPLGQGNIQYF
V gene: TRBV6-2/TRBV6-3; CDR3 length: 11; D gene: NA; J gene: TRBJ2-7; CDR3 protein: CASGVSGEQYF
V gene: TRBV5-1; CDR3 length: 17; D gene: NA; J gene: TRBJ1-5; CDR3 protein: CARSLAKSGARNQPQHF
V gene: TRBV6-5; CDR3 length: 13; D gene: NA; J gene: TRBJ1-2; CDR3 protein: CASSYPRGNGYTF
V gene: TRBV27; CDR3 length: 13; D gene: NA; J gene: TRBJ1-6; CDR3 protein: CASSTRNYLDLHF
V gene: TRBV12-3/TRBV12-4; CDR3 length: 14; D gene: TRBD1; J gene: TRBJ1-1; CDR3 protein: CASSARTGVTEAFF
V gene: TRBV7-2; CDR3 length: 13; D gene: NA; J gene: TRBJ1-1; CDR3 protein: CASSLAMNTEAFF
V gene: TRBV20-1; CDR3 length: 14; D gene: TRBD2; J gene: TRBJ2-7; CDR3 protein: CSARLAGGWYEQYF
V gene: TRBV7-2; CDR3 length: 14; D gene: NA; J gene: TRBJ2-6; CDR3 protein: CASSRTTGANVLTF
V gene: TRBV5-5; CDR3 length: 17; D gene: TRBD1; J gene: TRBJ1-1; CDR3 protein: CASSLAWTGMDGTEAFF
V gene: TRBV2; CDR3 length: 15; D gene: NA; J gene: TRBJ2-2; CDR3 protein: CASSGIQGTTGELFF
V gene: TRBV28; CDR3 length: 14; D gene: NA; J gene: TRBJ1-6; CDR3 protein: CASSPKGLGLALHF
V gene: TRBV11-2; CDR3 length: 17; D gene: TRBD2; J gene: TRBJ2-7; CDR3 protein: CASSLVASGASSYEQYF
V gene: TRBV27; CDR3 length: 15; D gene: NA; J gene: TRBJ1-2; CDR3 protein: CASSSSGSSFYGYTF
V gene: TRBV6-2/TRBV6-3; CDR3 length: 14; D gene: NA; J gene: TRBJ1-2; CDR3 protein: CASRYIGLNYGYTF
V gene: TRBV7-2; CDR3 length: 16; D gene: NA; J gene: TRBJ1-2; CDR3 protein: CASSLAGAIPNYGYTF
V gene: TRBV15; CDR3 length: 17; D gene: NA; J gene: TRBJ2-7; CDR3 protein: CATSSLYGRTGAYEQYF
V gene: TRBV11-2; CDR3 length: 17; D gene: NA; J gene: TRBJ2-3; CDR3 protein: CASSPESGITRTDTQYF
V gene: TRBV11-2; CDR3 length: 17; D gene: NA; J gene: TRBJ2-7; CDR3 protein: CASSLDPGRLAPNEQYF
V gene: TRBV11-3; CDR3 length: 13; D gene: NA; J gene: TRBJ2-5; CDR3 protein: CASSLTKGETQYF
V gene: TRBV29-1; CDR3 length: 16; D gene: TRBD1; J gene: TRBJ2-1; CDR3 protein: CSVESPDRQSYNEQFF